This record covers a single T cell receptor beta chain. It lacks a known antigen. It has no much larger one-base neighbor in the sample; base qualities were not kept. All donors were healthy Caucasians. Three pairs of female monozygotic twins, all aged about 18 to 29 years, made up the twin cohort. Peripheral blood mononuclear cells were the source from which RNA for the TCR libraries was isolated. The data derive from a study of identical twins listed by TCRdb under 2016. Describing the broader study: The study deep-sequenced TCR alpha and beta repertoires from monozygotic twins, unrelated adults of various ages and cord blood to test whether fetal clonotypes persist. Replicate twin experiments were performed at different times using different library preparation protocols to rule out contamination.

What the research found in general, with its limitations: Compared with coincidental sharing between unrelated individuals, out-of-frame TCR alpha sequences shared between twins had an excess of sequences with low generation probability. Invariant T cells such as MAIT and iNKT could partly confound zero-insertion analyses, though diverse VJ usage argued against this for most clonotypes. Because the same donors could not be followed over many years, the conclusions depended on cross-sectional statistical analysis. In beta out-of-frame sequences, excess twin sharing was weaker, because having fewer shared sequences lowered the signal-to-noise ratio. Out-of-frame TCR alpha sharing in monozygotic twins was systematically underestimated by recombination models, whereas sharing between unrelated individuals was in agreement with the recombination models. Abundant cord blood beta clonotypes carried fewer insertions; young adult naive repertoires showed a weaker similar trend, while memory repertoires showed none.

Sequences SNHLY (CDR1) and FYNNEI (CDR2) are obtained from the germline V gene. From its cysteine to its phenylalanine, the CDR3 spans 15 amino acids. Only the CDR3 part of the read is kept: 45 bases, read in frame from the first base. The germline V and J ends show losses of 3 bases and 6 bases respectively, and no gene match explains 8 bases of the junction. Receptor libraries were prepared by 5' RACE. The instrument given in TCRdb is Illumina HiSeq 2000. Template switching introduced a universal primer binding site; the final cDNA contained a unique molecular identifier, enabling accurate counting of TCR cDNA molecules. First-strand cDNA for TCR alpha and beta chains was synthesized from specific primers in the conserved constant-segment region. To control for contamination, every cDNA library carried two barcodes: a SMART-Mk sample barcode plus Illumina barcodes. TruSeq adapter sequences along with Illumina sample barcodes were introduced in two successive PCR steps. Sequencing of the TCR alpha and beta cDNA libraries was done on the Illumina HiSeq platform using custom primers. On the study's bioinformatics: MiGEC was used to process raw reads and extract unique molecular identifiers, and MiXCR was used to find CDR3 positions. Recombination models were inferred per individual with the repgenHMM and IGoR tools using an EM algorithm. Shared clonotypes were analyzed with the tcR package in R, and sharing was normalized by the product of cloneset sizes. To study raw recombination free of thymic and clonal selection effects, out-of-frame nonproductive sequences were analyzed. TCRdb applied fastp at Q25 and MiXCR to the public reads, then kept only in-frame beta chains. Rows are combined by CDR3 protein, so each entry shows the most common genes and DNA. The V and J calls, along with clone size, are taken from TCRdb and not from the paper's own processing. This sample comprises roughly 720,000 distinct CDR3 sequences, roughly 18% of them detected only once. The ten largest make up under 15% of the sample.

The data were also submitted as part of a second study, on T cells expressing NK-cell markers. Looking at the second paper: Eight or nine donors provided sorted CD3+CD56+NKG2C+, CD3+CD56+NKG2C- and CD3+CD56-NKG2C+ T-cell subsets, whose TCR beta-chain repertoires were profiled. Among the eight sequenced donors, seven were HCMV-seropositive and one was HCMV-seronegative. To restrict sorting to alphabetaTCR-expressing T cells, an anti-gammadeltaTCR antibody was added in several experiments. In more than 5 donors, the dominant CD3+CD56+NKG2C+ clonotypes ranked among the top 10 CD8+ clonotypes, making up 1.0-7.0% of CD8+ T cells. Those dominant clonotypes were again the most abundant among CD3+CD56-NKG2C+ cells in a few donors, at roughly 28.3-60.1%. Whether the expanded NKG2C-expressing T cell clones were specific for HCMV antigens was left unclear. All eight donors whose samples were sequenced were randomly selected healthy volunteers, three of them men and five women. A commercial ELISA kit detecting HCMV-specific IgG in serum was used to determine HCMV serostatus. For more than five donors, bulk peripheral blood T-cell repertoires were also sequenced from unsorted PBMC. MIGEC was used to demultiplex reads and group reads by UMI, and MiTCR was used to assemble and quantify clonotypes. To exclude erroneous sequences, any TCR cDNA sequence not supported by at least two reads was discarded. The tcR package was used for downstream repertoire analysis, with clonotypes matched between fractions based on CDR3 nucleotide sequence plus V segment. Antigen specificity was annotated against VDJdb with VDJmatch, allowing one amino acid substitution in CDR3.

The receptor was isolated from a woman younger than 35 in good health. The chain uses TRBV2 and TRBJ1-1; 9 middle bases align to TRBD1. Input material: PBMCs. The bases are TGTGCCAGCAGTGAGAGACAGGGGGGTGCCGCTGAAGCTTTCTTT. It specifies CASSERQGGAAEAFF.